A single sample is the source of the 18 T cell receptor beta chains below, sequenced in a study of cytomegalovirus exposure and HLA in healthy donors. Sequencing was performed with immunoSEQ multiplex PCR; in TCRdb, only in-frame clones are kept and a portion is missing. The sample has under 85,000 clones, 94% seen once; the top ten hold approximately 2%. The sequenced sample consisted of PBMCs. The receptors come from a woman younger than 35 in good health and CMV-seronegative.

V gene TRBV7-6 combines with J gene TRBJ2-6, with TRBD2 matching 9 bases. The V segment lost 5 bases and the J segment 12 bases; nucleotides outside the gene matches: 5. CDR3 length equals 13 residues. Germline lookup yields CDR1 SGHVS and CDR2 FNYEAQ. Here the CDR3 DNA reads TGTGCCAGCAGCGCGGGAGGGGGGTCCGTCCTGACTTTC. This codes for CASSAGGGSVLTF.

The chain is built from TRBV5-6 and TRBJ1-2; D remains ambiguous. The V gene lost 4 bases and the J gene lost 1 base, with 14 bases spanning the gap. This CDR3 has 15 residues. CDR1 is SGHDT, CDR2 YYEEEE, per germline. The CDR3 region has the DNA TGTGCCAGCAGCCAATGGCAGGTTCTTAACTATGGCTACACCTTC. This codes for CASSQWQVLNYGYTF.

The chain employs TRBV19 and TRBJ1-2; no clear D gene. The CDR3 is 13 residues long. Trimming took 0 bases from V and 4 from J, leaving 6 bases between them. The V gene's germline CDR1 is LNHDA and CDR2 SQIVND (reference sequence). CDR3 coding DNA: TGTGCCAGTAGTATAGACAAACTCTATGGCTACACCTTC. Encoded protein: CASSIDKLYGYTF.

The genes are TRBV6-5 and TRBJ1-1; D remains unclear. The CDR3 covers 15 residues. The V gene lost 0 bases and the J gene lost 1 base, with 9 bases spanning the gap. The germline CDR1 and CDR2 sequences are MNHEY and SVGAGI. CDR3 in DNA: TGTGCCAGCAGTTACTCGATACAGCAGAACACTGAAGCTTTCTTT. Encoded protein: CASSYSIQQNTEAFF.

The CDR3 DNA is TGTGCCAGCGGTGGCCGAACTAGCGGGAGACCACAGACCCAGTACTTC. Translating it yields CASGGRTSGRPQTQYF. The chain has TRBV2 and TRBJ2-5, with TRBD2 identical over 11 bases. The CDR3 loop spans 16 amino acids. The V and J ends lost 8 bases and 6 bases, in that order; junction bases with no gene match: 14. Germline V gene data show CDR1 as SNHLY and CDR2 as FYNNEI. The full variable domain, its missing parts supplied by reference TRBV2 and TRBJ2-5, is EPEVTQTPSHQVTQMGQEVILRCVPISNHLYFYWYRQILGQKVEFLVSFYNNEISEKSEIFDDQFSVERPDGSNFTLKIRSTKLEDSAMYFCASGGRTSGRPQTQYFGPGTRLLVL.

Of note for this clone: Other DNA sequences in this sample translate to the same CDR3. V and J are TRBV19 and TRBJ1-1; 7 bases match TRBD1. Germline-derived CDR1 and CDR2 are LNHDA and SQIVND (reference sequence). V was clipped by 8 bases and J by 0 bases; unmatched bases: 3. CDR3 size: 13 residues. CDR3 in DNA: TGTGCCAGTGAGACAGGGCTGAACACTGAAGCTTTCTTT. Translating it yields CASETGLNTEAFF. Supplemented by reference TRBV19 and TRBJ1-1, the full variable domain reads DGGITQSPKYLFRKEGQNVTLSCEQNLNHDAMYWYRQDPGQGLRLIYYSQIVNDFQKGDIAEGYSVSREKKESFPLTVTSAQKNPTAFYLCASETGLNTEAFFGQGTRLTVV.

The V gene is TRBV6-5, the J gene TRBJ1-1; D is undetermined. CDR3 length: 11 residues. Trimming left V 5 bases short and J 7 bases short, with 8 bases between. Germline V lookup: CDR1 MNHEY, CDR2 SVGAGI. The CDR3: CASSNEFEAFF. The CDR3, as DNA: TGTGCCAGCAGTAACGAGTTTGAAGCTTTCTTT.

This clone was picked up one time. The genes are TRBV27 and TRBJ1-1; D is uncertain. The V gene lost 6 bases and the J gene lost 0 bases, with 5 bases spanning the gap. Germline lookup yields CDR1 MNHEY and CDR2 SMNVEV (reference sequence). The CDR3 has 12 residues. CDR3 amino acids: CASRTVNTEAFF. In DNA, the CDR3 is TGTGCCAGCAGAACGGTGAACACTGAAGCTTTCTTT.

The chain carries TRBV30 and TRBJ1-1, with no clear D. Germline V gene data show CDR1 as GTSNPN and CDR2 as SVGIG (reference sequence). V lost 0 bases to trimming and J lost 3 bases, with 11 bases between them. The CDR3 is 14 residues long. CDR3 sequence (DNA): TGTGCCTGGAGTGTACGTCAGAGGGACACTGAAGCTTTCTTT. Protein sequence: CAWSVRQRDTEAFF.

The V gene is TRBV6-5, the J gene TRBJ2-1, with 9 positions matching TRBD1. The V gene end was trimmed by 6 bases and the J gene end by 9 bases; junction bases not matched to a gene: 12. There are 15 residues in the CDR3. The germline CDR1 and CDR2 sequences are MNHEY and SVGAGI. As DNA, the CDR3 is TGTGCCAGCAGCCCCGGGACAGGGCTTTCAAGTGAGCAGTTCTTC. Translating it yields CASSPGTGLSSEQFF.

The chain is built from TRBV18 and TRBJ1-2; TRBD1 agrees at 8 bases. The CDR3 spans 17 residues. V lost 3 bases to trimming and J lost 4 bases; unmatched junction nucleotides: 13. Germline assignment: CDR1 KGHSH and CDR2 LQKENI. The DNA for the CDR3 is TGTGCCAGCTCACCCCCTGACATAGGGGACAGGATCTATGGCTACACCTTC. Its translation: CASSPPDIGDRIYGYTF.

The chain combines TRBV4-2 with TRBJ2-4; 10 bases line up with TRBD2. Per the germline V gene, CDR1 is LGHNA and CDR2 is YNFKEQ. CDR3 length: 15 amino acids. J lost 9 bases, V lost 8 bases, and 13 bases had no gene match. This CDR3 is CASAQLAGEIGIQYF. The CDR3 DNA sequence: TGTGCCAGCGCACAGCTAGCGGGAGAAATCGGCATTCAGTACTTC.

The rearrangement joins TRBV5-8 to TRBJ1-1; D call uncertain. CDR3 size: 12 residues. V was clipped by 2 bases and J by 10 bases, with 12 bases between them. Germline CDR1 reads SGHTS; CDR2 reads YDEGEE. The CDR3 bases are TGTGCCAGCAGCTTTCCTTTCGGTGGAGCTTTCTTT. This sequence encodes CASSFPFGGAFF.

The rearrangement uses TRBV19 and TRBJ1-2; D uncertain. Germline CDR1 LNHDA, CDR2 SQIVND (reference sequence). V was trimmed by 3 bases and J by 4 bases, leaving 12 bases between them. This CDR3 contains 14 residues. In DNA form, the CDR3 reads TGTGCCAGTAGTATTTCATCGTCGGGCTATGGCTACACCTTC. Encoded protein: CASSISSSGYGYTF. Filled out from reference TRBV19 and TRBJ1-2, the complete variable domain reads DGGITQSPKYLFRKEGQNVTLSCEQNLNHDAMYWYRQDPGQGLRLIYYSQIVNDFQKGDIAEGYSVSREKKESFPLTVTSAQKNPTAFYLCASSISSSGYGYTFGSGTRLTVV.

The chain links TRBV6-5 to TRBJ2-7, with 8 bases fitting TRBD2. The CDR3 length is 15 residues. Germline values: CDR1 MNHEY, CDR2 SVGAGI. With 0 bases clipped from V and 3 bases from J, the junction kept 4 bases outside the gene matches. CDR3 loop: CASSYSTAGGYEQYF. CDR3 in DNA: TGTGCCAGCAGTTACTCGACGGCGGGGGGCTACGAGCAGTACTTC.

V is TRBV11-3 and J is TRBJ1-1, with a possible D match to TRBD1 (5 bases). This CDR3 is 13 amino acids long. Germline V gene sequence: CDR1 SGHNT, CDR2 YENEEA. V was trimmed by 1 base and J by 4 bases, leaving 7 bases between them. CDR3 coding DNA: TGTGCCAGCAGCTTAGGGACATTCACTGAAGCTTTCTTT. Its translation: CASSLGTFTEAFF.

The chain is built from TRBV18 and TRBJ2-2, with D maybe TRBD2 (6 bases). Germline-derived CDR1 and CDR2 are KGHSH and LQKENI. V was trimmed by 6 bases and J by 1 base, leaving 15 bases between them. The CDR3 length is 16 residues. The CDR3 DNA reads as TGTGCCAGCTCGCCAAGAATGGGGGGGAACACCGGGGAGCTGTTTTTT. This sequence encodes CASSPRMGGNTGELFF.

In its sample, this clone was seen a few times. The chain combines TRBV11-2 with TRBJ1-6, with no clear D. V lost 5 bases to trimming and J lost 8 bases, with 13 bases between them. Germline lookup yields CDR1 SGHAT and CDR2 FQNNGV. The CDR3 runs 14 residues. The CDR3 sequence is CASSLGPRDSPLHF. As DNA, the CDR3 is TGTGCCAGCAGCCTAGGGCCTCGGGATTCACCCCTCCACTTT.